Listed here is a single T cell receptor beta chain. Its antigen is currently unknown. This sample's time point: week 11, during vaccination. Vaccine doses each comprised 300 ug of mutant IDH1 20-mer peptide, with topical imiquimod. This sample is part of a study of a mutant IDH1 vaccine in newly diagnosed glioma. On the study more broadly: Treated individuals were around 62% male and roughly 40% female, averaging 40.4 years of age.

Some clones are missing from TCRdb's copy, which holds only in-frame ones; the method was immunoSEQ multiplex PCR. The sample lists around 31,000 clones; around 80% were seen once. Germline CDR1 is LNHDA and CDR2 is SQIVND (reference sequence). After removal of 1 base from V and 2 bases from J, the junction contained 8 bases not matched to a gene. The CDR3 sequence is 16 residues long. This receptor was obtained from a young man with glioma. Source: PBMCs, taken from a glioma patient whose treatment included an IDH1 peptide vaccine. The genes are TRBV19 and TRBJ2-7; TRBD1 matches 7 bases. Here the CDR3 DNA reads TGTGCCAGTAGTATAGCAAGAACGGGACAGCCCTACGAGCAGTACTTC. Protein sequence: CASSIARTGQPYEQYF.